The TCR beta chain under discussion was sequenced for a study of cytomegalovirus exposure and HLA in healthy donors. Whole-study findings and limits: TCR beta V- and J-gene trimming was later associated with a missense DCLRE1C variant.

As to this clone: Antigen specificity is unknown.

The primer mix had 60 Vbeta and 13 Jbeta primers. Sequenced by immunoSEQ multiplex PCR; TCRdb stores in-frame clones only, minus some. Seen here are about 98,000 clones, about 81% observed once, and the top ten hold 1.4%. V was clipped by 4 bases and J by 3 bases, with 20 bases between them. Germline values: CDR1 SGHRS, CDR2 YFSETQ. The CDR3 is made up of 16 amino acids. V is TRBV5-1 and J is TRBJ2-7; tentatively, D is TRBD1 (6 bases). Sequencing was done on a sample of PBMCs. The receptor was isolated from a middle-aged man in good health and CMV-seronegative. The CDR3 region is CASSPGTTDLNYEQYF. CDR3 DNA sequence: TGCGCCAGCAGCCCCGGGACAACTGATTTGAACTACGAGCAGTACTTC.